This entry concerns a single T cell receptor (beta chain). The data were taken from a study of blood T cell repertoires in COVID-19. Study context: COVID-19 samples, acute and convalescent, were from the United States, Italy and Spain. T cells, B-cell-depleted T cells, or PBMCs supplied cDNA or gDNA.

Authors' processing steps: For nucleated cells, counts were estimated from reference gene primer amplification. The table came from immunoSEQ multiplex PCR; TCRdb's copy has only in-frame clones and leaves some out. V and J calls plus clone size are reproduced from that table; the DNA served to infer D and trimming. The sample shows 100,000 to 120,000 clones, less than 90% of them seen only once. The V and J ends lost 5 bases and 2 bases, in that order; junction bases with no gene match: 5. Looked up from germline, CDR1 is SGHVS and CDR2 is FQNEAQ. The CDR3 contains 14 residues. Input material: peripheral blood. The genes are TRBV7-8 and TRBJ2-5, with 7 positions matching TRBD2. The TCR originated in a man aged 45-65 years with acute or convalescent COVID-19. The CDR3 sequence is CASSRLALQETQYF. In nucleotides, the CDR3 is TGTGCCAGCAGCCGACTAGCCTTACAAGAGACCCAGTACTTC.